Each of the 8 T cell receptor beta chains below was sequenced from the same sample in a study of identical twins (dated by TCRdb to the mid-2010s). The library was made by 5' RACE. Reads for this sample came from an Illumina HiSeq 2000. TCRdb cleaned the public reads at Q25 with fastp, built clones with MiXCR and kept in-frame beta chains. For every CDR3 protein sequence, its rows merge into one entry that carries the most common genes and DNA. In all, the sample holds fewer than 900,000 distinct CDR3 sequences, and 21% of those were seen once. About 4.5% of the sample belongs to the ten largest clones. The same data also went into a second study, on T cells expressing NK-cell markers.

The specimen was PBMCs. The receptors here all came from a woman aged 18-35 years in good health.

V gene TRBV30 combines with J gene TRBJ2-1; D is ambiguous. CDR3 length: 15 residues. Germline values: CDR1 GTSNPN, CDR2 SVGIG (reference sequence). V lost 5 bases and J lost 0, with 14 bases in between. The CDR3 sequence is CAWGIIKSSYNEQFF. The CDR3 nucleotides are TGTGCCTGGGGGATAATAAAGAGCTCCTACAATGAGCAGTTCTTC.

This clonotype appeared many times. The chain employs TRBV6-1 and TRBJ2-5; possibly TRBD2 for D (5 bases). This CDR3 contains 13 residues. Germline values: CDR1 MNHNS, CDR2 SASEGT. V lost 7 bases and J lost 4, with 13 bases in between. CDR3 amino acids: CASTPPGLETQYF. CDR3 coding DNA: TGTGCCAGCACCCCACCGGGGTTAGAGACCCAGTACTTC.

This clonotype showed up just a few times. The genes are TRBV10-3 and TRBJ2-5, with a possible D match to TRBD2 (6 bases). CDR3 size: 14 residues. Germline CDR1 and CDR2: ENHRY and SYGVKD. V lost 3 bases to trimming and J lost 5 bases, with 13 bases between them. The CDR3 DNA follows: TGTGCCATCAGTGAAAGTGGCGGGGTGGAGACCCAGTACTTC. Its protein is CAISESGGVETQYF.

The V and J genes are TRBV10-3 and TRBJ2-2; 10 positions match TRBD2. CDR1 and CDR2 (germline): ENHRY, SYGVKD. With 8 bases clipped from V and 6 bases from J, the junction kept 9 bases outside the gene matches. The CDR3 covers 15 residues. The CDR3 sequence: CAIASGLAGAGELFF. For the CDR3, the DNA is TGTGCCATCGCTAGCGGGCTAGCGGGAGCCGGGGAGCTGTTTTTT.

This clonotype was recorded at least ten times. CDR3 bases: TGTGCCAGCAGCTTAACTAGCGGGCCGACAGATACGCAGTATTTT. Encoded protein: CASSLTSGPTDTQYF. The V and J genes are TRBV7-3 and TRBJ2-3; 7 bases map to TRBD2. The germline V gene has CDR1 SGHTA and CDR2 FQGTGA. This CDR3 spans 15 amino acids. The J segment lost 3 bases and the V segment lost 0 bases, leaving 3 bases of the junction unmatched.

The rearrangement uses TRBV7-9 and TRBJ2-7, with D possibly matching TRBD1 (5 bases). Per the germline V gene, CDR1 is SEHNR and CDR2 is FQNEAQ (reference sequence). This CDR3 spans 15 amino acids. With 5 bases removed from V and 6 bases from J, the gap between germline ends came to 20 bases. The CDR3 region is CASSKSFQGNREQYF. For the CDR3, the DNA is TGTGCCAGCAGCAAATCATTCCAGGGTAATCGCGAGCAGTACTTC.

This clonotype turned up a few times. The CDR3 loop reads CASSLKMYQETQYF. The CDR3 nucleotides read TGTGCCAGCAGCCTTAAGATGTACCAAGAGACCCAGTACTTC. V is TRBV7-2 and J is TRBJ2-5; D gene unclear. This CDR3 contains 14 residues. The germline V gene has CDR1 SGHTA and CDR2 FQGNSA. V shed 5 bases and J shed 0 bases, with 10 bases lying between them.

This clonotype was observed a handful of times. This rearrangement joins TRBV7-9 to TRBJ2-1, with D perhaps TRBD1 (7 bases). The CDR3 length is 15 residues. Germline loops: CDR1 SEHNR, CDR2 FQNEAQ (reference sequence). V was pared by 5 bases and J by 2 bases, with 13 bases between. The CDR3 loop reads CASSLRGDTYNEQFF. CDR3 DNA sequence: TGTGCCAGCAGCCTCAGGGGGGACACCTACAATGAGCAGTTCTTC. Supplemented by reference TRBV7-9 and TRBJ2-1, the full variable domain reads DTGVSQNPRHKITKRGQNVTFRCDPISEHNRLYWYRQTLGQGPEFLTYFQNEAQLEKSRLLSDRFSAERPKGSFSTLEIQRTEQGDSAMYLCASSLRGDTYNEQFFGPGTRLTVL.